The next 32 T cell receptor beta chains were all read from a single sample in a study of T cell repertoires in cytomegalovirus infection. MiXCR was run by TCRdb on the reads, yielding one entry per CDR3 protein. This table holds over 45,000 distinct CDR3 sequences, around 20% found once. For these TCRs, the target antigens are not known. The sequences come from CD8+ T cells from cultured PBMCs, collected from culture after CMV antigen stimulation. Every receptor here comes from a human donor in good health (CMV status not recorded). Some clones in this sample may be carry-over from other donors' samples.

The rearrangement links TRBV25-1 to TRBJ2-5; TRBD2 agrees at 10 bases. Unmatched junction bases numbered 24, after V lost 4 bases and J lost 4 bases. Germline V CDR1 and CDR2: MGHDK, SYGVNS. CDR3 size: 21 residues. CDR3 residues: CASSGTPRASGSVTSLETQYF. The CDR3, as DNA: TGTGCCAGCAGTGGGACCCCTCGGGCTAGCGGGAGCGTAACGAGTTTAGAGACCCAGTACTTC.

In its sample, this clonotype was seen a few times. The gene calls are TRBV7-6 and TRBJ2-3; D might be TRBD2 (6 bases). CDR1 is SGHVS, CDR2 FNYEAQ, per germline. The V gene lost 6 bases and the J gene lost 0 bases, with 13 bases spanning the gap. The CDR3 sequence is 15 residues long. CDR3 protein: CASRRLATSTDTQYF. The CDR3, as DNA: TGTGCCAGCAGGCGGCTAGCGACTAGCACAGATACGCAGTATTTT.

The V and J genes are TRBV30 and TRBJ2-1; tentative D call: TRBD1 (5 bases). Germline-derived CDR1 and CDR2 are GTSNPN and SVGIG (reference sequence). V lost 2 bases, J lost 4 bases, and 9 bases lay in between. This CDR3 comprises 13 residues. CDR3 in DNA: TGTGCCTGGAGTCCGGACATTTACAATGAGCAGTTCTTC. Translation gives CAWSPDIYNEQFF.

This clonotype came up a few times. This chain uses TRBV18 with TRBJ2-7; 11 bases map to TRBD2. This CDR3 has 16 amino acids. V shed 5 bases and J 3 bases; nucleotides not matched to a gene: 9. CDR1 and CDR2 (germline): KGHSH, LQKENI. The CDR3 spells CASSILLAGDRYEQYF. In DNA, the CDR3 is TGTGCCAGCTCAATTTTACTAGCGGGAGATCGCTACGAGCAGTACTTC.

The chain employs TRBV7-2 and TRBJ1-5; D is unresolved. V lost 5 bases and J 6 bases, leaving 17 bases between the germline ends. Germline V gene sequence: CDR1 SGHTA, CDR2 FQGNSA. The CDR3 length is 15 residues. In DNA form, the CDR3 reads TGTGCCAGCAGCCCTCCCTGGGAGGAGCGTCAGCCCCAGCATTTT. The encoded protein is CASSPPWEERQPQHF.

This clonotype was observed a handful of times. The CDR3 region is CASSIGGGARNEQFF. Here the CDR3 DNA reads TGTGCCAGTAGTATAGGAGGGGGGGCTAGGAATGAGCAGTTCTTC. This sequence joins TRBV19 and TRBJ2-1; weak D call: TRBD2 (7 bases). The V end was cut by 1 base, the J end by 7 bases, with 14 bases between. The CDR3 runs 15 residues. CDR1 and CDR2 (germline): LNHDA, SQIVND (reference sequence).

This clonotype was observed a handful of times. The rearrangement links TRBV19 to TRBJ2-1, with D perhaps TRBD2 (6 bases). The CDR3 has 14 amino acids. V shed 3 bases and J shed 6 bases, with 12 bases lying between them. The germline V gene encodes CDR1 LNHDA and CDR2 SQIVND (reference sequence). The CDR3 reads CASSMGPGGNEQFF. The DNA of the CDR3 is TGTGCCAGTAGTATGGGTCCCGGGGGCAATGAGCAGTTCTTC.

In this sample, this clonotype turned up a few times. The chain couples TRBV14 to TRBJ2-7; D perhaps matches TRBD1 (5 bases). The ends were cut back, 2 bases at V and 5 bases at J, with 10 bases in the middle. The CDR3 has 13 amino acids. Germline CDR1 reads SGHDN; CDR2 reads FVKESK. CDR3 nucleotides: TGTGCCAGCAGCCAATCAAGGGGCCACGAGCAGTACTTC. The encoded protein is CASSQSRGHEQYF.

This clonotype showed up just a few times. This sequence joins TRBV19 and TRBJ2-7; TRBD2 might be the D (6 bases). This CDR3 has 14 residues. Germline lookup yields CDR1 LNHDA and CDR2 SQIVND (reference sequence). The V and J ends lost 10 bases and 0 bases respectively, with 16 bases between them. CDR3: CATAGTGSSYEQYF. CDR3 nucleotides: TGTGCCACCGCGGGGACTGGAAGCTCCTACGAGCAGTACTTC.

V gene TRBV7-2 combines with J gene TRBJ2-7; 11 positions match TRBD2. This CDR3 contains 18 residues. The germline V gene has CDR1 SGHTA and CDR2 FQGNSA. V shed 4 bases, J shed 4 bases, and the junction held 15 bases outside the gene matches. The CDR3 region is CASSSPSTSGTGGYEQYF. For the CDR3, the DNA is TGTGCCAGCAGCTCCCCCTCGACTAGCGGGACAGGAGGATACGAGCAGTACTTC. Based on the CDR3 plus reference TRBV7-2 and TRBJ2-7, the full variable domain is GAGVSQSPSNKVTEKGKDVELRCDPISGHTALYWYRQSLGQGLEFLIYFQGNSAPDKSGLPSDRFSAERTGGSVSTLTIQRTQQEDSAVYLCASSSPSTSGTGGYEQYFGPGTRLTVT.

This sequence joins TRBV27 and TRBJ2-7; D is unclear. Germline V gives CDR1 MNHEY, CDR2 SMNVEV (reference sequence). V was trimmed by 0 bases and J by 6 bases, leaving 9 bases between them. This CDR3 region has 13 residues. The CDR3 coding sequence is TGTGCCAGCAGTTTATCTTCCGGGTCCGAGCAGTACTTC. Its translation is CASSLSSGSEQYF.

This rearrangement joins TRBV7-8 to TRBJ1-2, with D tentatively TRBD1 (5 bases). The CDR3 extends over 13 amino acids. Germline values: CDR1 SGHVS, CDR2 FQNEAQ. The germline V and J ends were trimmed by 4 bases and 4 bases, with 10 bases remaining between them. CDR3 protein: CASSSADSYGYTF. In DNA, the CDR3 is TGTGCCAGCAGCTCAGCCGACAGCTATGGCTACACCTTC.

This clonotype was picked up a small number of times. The DNA for the CDR3 is TGTGCCAGCAGAAACAGGGGTTCCCAAGAGACCCAGTACTTC. Translation gives CASRNRGSQETQYF. This rearrangement joins TRBV12-3 or TRBV12-4 to TRBJ2-5; 7 nucleotides line up with TRBD1. Germline trimming cut 6 bases from V and 1 base from J; bases unmatched to any gene: 5. The CDR3 is 14 amino acids.

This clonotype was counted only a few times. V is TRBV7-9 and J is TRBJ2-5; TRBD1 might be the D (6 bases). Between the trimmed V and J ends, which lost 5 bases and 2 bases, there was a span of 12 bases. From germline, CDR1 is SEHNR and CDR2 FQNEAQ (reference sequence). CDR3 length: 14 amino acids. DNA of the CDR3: TGTGCCAGCAGCCCGACAGGAGAACAAGAGACCCAGTACTTC. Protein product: CASSPTGEQETQYF.

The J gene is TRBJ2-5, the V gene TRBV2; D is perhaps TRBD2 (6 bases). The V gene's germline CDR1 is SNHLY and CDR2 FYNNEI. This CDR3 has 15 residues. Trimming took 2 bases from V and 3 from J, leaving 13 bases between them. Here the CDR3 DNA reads TGTGCCAGCAGTGAACCTCTCTCGGGGGAAGAGACCCAGTACTTC. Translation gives CASSEPLSGEETQYF.

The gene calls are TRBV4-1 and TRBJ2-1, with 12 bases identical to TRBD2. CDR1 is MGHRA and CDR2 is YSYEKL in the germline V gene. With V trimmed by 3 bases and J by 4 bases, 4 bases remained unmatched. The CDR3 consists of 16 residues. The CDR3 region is CASSHLLAGGYNEQFF. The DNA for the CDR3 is TGCGCCAGCAGCCACTTACTAGCGGGAGGATACAATGAGCAGTTCTTC.

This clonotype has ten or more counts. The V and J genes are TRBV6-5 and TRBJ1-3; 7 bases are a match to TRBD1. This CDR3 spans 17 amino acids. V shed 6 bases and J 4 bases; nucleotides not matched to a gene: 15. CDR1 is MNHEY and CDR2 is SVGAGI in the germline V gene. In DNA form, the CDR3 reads TGTGCCAGCAGCCCCGATCCACAGGGGCCGAAAGGAAACACCATATATTTT. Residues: CASSPDPQGPKGNTIYF.

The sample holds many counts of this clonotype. DNA of the CDR3: TGTGCCAGCAGTTTGGGTAGCGCCCCCGGGGAGCTGTTTTTT. As protein: CASSLGSAPGELFF. This chain links TRBV27 with TRBJ2-2; TRBD2 might be the D (5 bases). From germline, CDR1 is MNHEY and CDR2 SMNVEV (reference sequence). The CDR3 loop spans 14 amino acids. V dropped 3 bases and J dropped 6 bases, with 11 bases sitting between them.

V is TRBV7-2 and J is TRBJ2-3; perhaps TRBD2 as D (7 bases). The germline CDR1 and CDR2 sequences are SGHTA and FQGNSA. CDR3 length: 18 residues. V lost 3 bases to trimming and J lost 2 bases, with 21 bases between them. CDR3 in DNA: TGTGCCAGCAGCTTGCGACTGATAGGGGGGGCTCTCACAGATACGCAGTATTTT. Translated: CASSLRLIGGALTDTQYF.

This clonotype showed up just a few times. The CDR3 region has the DNA TGTGCCAGCAGCTTAGATCTGGCTAGCGGCTATTACGAGCAGTACTTC. Its translation: CASSLDLASGYYEQYF. V gene TRBV11-2 combines with J gene TRBJ2-7; TRBD2 matches at 7 bases. This CDR3 is 16 amino acids long. The V gene end was trimmed by 0 bases and the J gene end by 4 bases; junction bases not matched to a gene: 9. Germline assignment: CDR1 SGHAT and CDR2 FQNNGV.

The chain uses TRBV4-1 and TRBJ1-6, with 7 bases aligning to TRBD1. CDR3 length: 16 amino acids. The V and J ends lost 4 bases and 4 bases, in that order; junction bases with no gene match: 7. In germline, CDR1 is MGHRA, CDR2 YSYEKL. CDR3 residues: CASSPRTGLYNSPLHF. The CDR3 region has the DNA TGCGCCAGCAGCCCTCGGACAGGATTATATAATTCACCCCTCCACTTT.

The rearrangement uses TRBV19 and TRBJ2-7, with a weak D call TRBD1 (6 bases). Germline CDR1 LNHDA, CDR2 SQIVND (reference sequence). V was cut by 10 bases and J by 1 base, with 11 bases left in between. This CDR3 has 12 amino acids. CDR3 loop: CATTDRSYEQYF. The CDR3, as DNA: TGTGCCACCACGGACAGATCCTACGAGCAGTACTTC. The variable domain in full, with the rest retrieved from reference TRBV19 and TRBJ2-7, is DGGITQSPKYLFRKEGQNVTLSCEQNLNHDAMYWYRQDPGQGLRLIYYSQIVNDFQKGDIAEGYSVSREKKESFPLTVTSAQKNPTAFYLCATTDRSYEQYFGPGTRLTVT.

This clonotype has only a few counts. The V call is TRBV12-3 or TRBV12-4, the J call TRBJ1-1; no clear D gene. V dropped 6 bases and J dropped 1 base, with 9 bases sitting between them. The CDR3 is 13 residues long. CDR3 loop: CASSPEGNTEAFF. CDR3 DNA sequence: TGTGCCAGCAGCCCCGAGGGGAACACTGAAGCTTTCTTT.

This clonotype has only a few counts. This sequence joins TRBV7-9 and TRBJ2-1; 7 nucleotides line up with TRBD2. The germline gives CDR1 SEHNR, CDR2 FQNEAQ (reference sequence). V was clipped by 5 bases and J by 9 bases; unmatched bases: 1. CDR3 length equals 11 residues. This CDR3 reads CASSTGGEQFF. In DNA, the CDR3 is TGTGCCAGCAGCACGGGGGGTGAGCAGTTCTTC. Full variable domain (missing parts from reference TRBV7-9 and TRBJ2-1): DTGVSQNPRHKITKRGQNVTFRCDPISEHNRLYWYRQTLGQGPEFLTYFQNEAQLEKSRLLSDRFSAERPKGSFSTLEIQRTEQGDSAMYLCASSTGGEQFFGPGTRLTVL.

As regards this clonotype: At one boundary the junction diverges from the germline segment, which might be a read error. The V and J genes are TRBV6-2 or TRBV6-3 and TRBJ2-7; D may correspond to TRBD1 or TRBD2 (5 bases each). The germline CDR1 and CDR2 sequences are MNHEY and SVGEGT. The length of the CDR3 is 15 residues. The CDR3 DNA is TGTACCAGCACCACAGGCGGGTTCCTCTCCTACGAGCAGTACTTC. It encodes CTSTTGGFLSYEQYF.

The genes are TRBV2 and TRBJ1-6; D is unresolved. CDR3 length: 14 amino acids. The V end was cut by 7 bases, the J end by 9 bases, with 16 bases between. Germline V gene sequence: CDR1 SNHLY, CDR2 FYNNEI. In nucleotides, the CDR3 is TGTGCCAGCACCTCTTTGGTAATGAGTTCACCCCTCCACTTT. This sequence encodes CASTSLVMSSPLHF.

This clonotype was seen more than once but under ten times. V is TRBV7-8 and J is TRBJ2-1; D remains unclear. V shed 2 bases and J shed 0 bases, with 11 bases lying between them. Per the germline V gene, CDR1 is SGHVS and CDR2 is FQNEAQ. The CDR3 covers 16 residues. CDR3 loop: CASSLNWGSSYNEQFF. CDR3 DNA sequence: TGTGCCAGCAGCTTAAATTGGGGAAGCTCCTACAATGAGCAGTTCTTC.

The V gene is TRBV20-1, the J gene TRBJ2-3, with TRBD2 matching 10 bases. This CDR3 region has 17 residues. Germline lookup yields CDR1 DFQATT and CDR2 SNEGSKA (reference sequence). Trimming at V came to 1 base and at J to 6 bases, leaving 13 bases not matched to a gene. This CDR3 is CSARALLAGHPMDTQYF. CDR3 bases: TGCAGTGCTAGAGCCCTACTAGCGGGGCACCCTATGGATACGCAGTATTTT.

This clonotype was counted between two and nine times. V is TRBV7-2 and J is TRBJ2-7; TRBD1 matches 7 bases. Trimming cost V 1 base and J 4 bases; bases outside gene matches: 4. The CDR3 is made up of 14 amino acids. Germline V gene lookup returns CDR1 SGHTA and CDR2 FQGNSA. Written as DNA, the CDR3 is TGTGCCAGCAGCTTAGGACAGGGAGAGTACGAGCAGTACTTC. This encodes CASSLGQGEYEQYF.

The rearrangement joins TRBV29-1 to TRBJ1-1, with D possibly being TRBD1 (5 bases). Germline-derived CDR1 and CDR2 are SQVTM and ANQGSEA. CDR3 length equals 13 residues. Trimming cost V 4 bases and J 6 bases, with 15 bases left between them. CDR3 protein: CSVARQSSAEAFF. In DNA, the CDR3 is TGCAGCGTTGCAAGACAGTCTAGCGCTGAAGCTTTCTTT. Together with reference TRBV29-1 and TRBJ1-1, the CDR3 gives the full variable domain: SAVISQKPSRDICQRGTSLTIQCQVDSQVTMMFWYRQQPGQSLTLIATANQGSEATYESGFVIDKFPISRPNLTFSTLTVSNMSPEDSSIYLCSVARQSSAEAFFGQGTRLTVV.

CDR3 DNA sequence: TGTGCCAGCAGCTTATTTGTTAGCGGGAGTTTTAGGTACAATGAGCAGTTCTTC. Translation gives CASSLFVSGSFRYNEQFF. The chain combines TRBV7-2 with TRBJ2-1, with 9 bases that match TRBD2. Germline V gene sequence: CDR1 SGHTA, CDR2 FQGNSA. The V segment lost 2 bases and the J segment 4 bases; nucleotides outside the gene matches: 12. CDR3 length equals 18 residues.

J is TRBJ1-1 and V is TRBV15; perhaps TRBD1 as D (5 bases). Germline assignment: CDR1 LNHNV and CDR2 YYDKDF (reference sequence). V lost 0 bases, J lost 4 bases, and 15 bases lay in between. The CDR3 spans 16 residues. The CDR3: CATSRDPAGRGTEAFF. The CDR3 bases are TGTGCCACCAGCAGAGATCCGGCAGGGAGGGGCACTGAAGCTTTCTTT.